These 26 T cell receptor beta chains share one sample of origin, sequenced in a study of a mutant IDH1 vaccine in newly diagnosed glioma (dated by TCRdb to the early 2020s). To prepare the library, the immunoSEQ multiplex PCR assay was applied. TCRdb took this table from immuneACCESS and kept in-frame rearrangements with V and J called. Such tables lack part of the clones; where checked against another copy, unresolved V genes explain under half of the gap, and the rest is unexplained. In this sample the table shows 30,000 to 35,000 clones, roughly 90% of which occur a single time. The ten largest clones take up less than 25% of the sample. For these TCRs, the target antigens are not known. The time point label for this specimen denotes: week 11, during vaccination. Each vaccine dose, consisting of 300 ug of a 20-mer mutant IDH1 peptide in Montanide, was administered subcutaneously with topical imiquimod.

The specimen comprised PBMCs, sampled from a glioma patient whose treatment included an IDH1 peptide vaccine. The origin of the receptors is a man aged 18-30 years with glioma.

The rearrangement uses TRBV30 and TRBJ2-7; TRBD2 might be the D (7 bases). CDR1 and CDR2 (germline): GTSNPN, SVGIG (reference sequence). This CDR3 has 17 amino acids. V shed 7 bases and J shed 3 bases, with 28 bases lying between them. The CDR3 coding sequence is TGTGCCTCTCAAGCCTATAGGGGGGCTAGCGGAGACTACGAGCAGTACTTC. Translated: CASQAYRGASGDYEQYF.

This clone appeared once. The V call is TRBV2, the J call TRBJ2-7; 10 bases align to TRBD1. The CDR3 spans 14 residues. The V and J ends lost 7 bases and 4 bases, in that order; junction bases with no gene match: 7. CDR1 is SNHLY and CDR2 is FYNNEI in the germline V gene. This chain's CDR3 is CASIPTGGWYEQYF. Written as DNA, the CDR3 is TGTGCCAGCATTCCGACAGGGGGCTGGTACGAGCAGTACTTC.

V is TRBV29-1 and J is TRBJ2-7, with D perhaps TRBD1 (6 bases). This CDR3 has 13 amino acids. Germline CDR1 SQVTM, CDR2 ANQGSEA. Trimming removed 0 bases from V and 9 bases from J, with 15 bases in between. CDR3: CSVEDLTGSGQYF. CDR3 bases: TGCAGCGTTGAAGATCTGACAGGTAGTGGGCAGTACTTC.

This chain uses TRBV30 with TRBJ2-5, with D perhaps matching TRBD2 (5 bases). Germline V gene lookup returns CDR1 GTSNPN and CDR2 SVGIG (reference sequence). The V gene lost 2 bases and the J gene lost 1 base, with 17 bases spanning the gap. CDR3 length equals 16 residues. This CDR3 is CAWSIQPRTFQETQYF. Written as DNA, the CDR3 is TGTGCCTGGAGTATCCAACCGAGGACTTTCCAAGAGACCCAGTACTTC.

The genes are TRBV6-5 and TRBJ1-3; D may be TRBD1 (6 bases). Germline CDR1 is MNHEY and CDR2 is SVGAGI. The CDR3 totals 13 residues. The germline V and J ends were trimmed by 4 bases and 3 bases, with 7 bases remaining between them. The CDR3 sequence is CASSLTGGNTIYF. Written as DNA, the CDR3 is TGTGCCAGCAGTTTGACAGGTGGAAACACCATATATTTT.

V usage is TRBV4-1 and J usage is TRBJ2-6; D assignment may be TRBD1 or TRBD2 (5 bases each). Trimming stripped 4 bases from V and 0 bases from J, with 13 bases between. Germline V gene lookup returns CDR1 MGHRA and CDR2 YSYEKL. The CDR3 consists of 17 residues. The CDR3 region has the DNA TGCGCCAGCAGCCGGGGGATGGCGTACTCTGGGGCCAACGTCCTGACTTTC. It yields the protein CASSRGMAYSGANVLTF.

This chain connects TRBV7-6 to TRBJ1-2, with 12 bases lining up with TRBD1. Germline V gene data show CDR1 as SGHVS and CDR2 as FNYEAQ. V lost 5 bases to trimming and J lost 2 bases; unmatched junction nucleotides: 6. The CDR3 extends over 16 amino acids. DNA for the CDR3: TGTGCCAGCAGCCTGGGGACAGGGGGCGGGAACTATGGCTACACCTTC. Translated: CASSLGTGGGNYGYTF.

The chain is built from TRBV6-1 and TRBJ1-1, with D hard to call. The CDR3 covers 14 residues. The V and J ends lost 4 bases and 1 base respectively, with 10 bases between them. Germline CDR1 is MNHNS and CDR2 is SASEGT. CDR3 residues: CASSGKYQNTEAFF. CDR3 nucleotides: TGTGCCAGCAGTGGAAAATATCAGAACACTGAAGCTTTCTTT.

The chain has TRBV28 and TRBJ1-5; TRBD1 might be the D (5 bases). The CDR3 is 16 residues long. Germline CDR1 is MDHEN and CDR2 is SYDVKM. The ends were cut back, 2 bases at V and 2 bases at J, with 13 bases in the middle. Written as DNA, the CDR3 is TGTGCCAGCAGTTTAGGGGCGGGCCGGGGCAATCAGCCCCAGCATTTT. It yields the protein CASSLGAGRGNQPQHF.

The rearrangement joins TRBV5-4 to TRBJ1-1; D unresolved. Germline lookup yields CDR1 SGHNT and CDR2 YYREEE (reference sequence). The CDR3 consists of 14 residues. Trimming removed 1 base from V and 3 bases from J, with 10 bases in between. The CDR3, as DNA: TGTGCCAGCAGCTTGTGGGGTGAGGACACTGAAGCTTTCTTT. This encodes CASSLWGEDTEAFF.

The V call is TRBV9, the J call TRBJ1-3; 7 bases map to TRBD1. Germline V CDR1 and CDR2: SGDLS, YYNGEE. The J segment lost 4 bases and the V segment lost 2 bases, leaving 6 bases of the junction unmatched. The CDR3 spans 15 residues. This CDR3 reads CASSVEGARGNTIYF. The CDR3 DNA reads TGTGCCAGCAGCGTTGAGGGGGCGAGGGGAAACACCATATATTTT.

This clone was detected only a few times. The chain is built from TRBV25-1 and TRBJ1-2; D remains unclear. This CDR3 spans 11 amino acids. V gave up 1 base and J gave up 7 bases, with 4 bases separating them. CDR1 is MGHDK and CDR2 is SYGVNS in the germline V gene. As DNA, the CDR3 is TGTGCCAGCAGTGAATGGGGTGGCTACACCTTC. Protein: CASSEWGGYTF.

The chain carries TRBV6-5 and TRBJ2-5, with 8 bases matching TRBD1. After removal of 6 bases from V and 5 bases from J, the junction contained 2 bases not matched to a gene. Germline CDR1 MNHEY, CDR2 SVGAGI. The CDR3 runs to 12 residues. The CDR3 sequence is CASRTGGETQYF. The CDR3 nucleotides read TGTGCCAGCAGAACAGGGGGGGAGACCCAGTACTTC.

CDR3 region: CASSLILNTEAFF. DNA for the CDR3: TGTGCCAGCAGCTTAATCCTTAACACTGAAGCTTTCTTT. V usage is TRBV7-9 and J usage is TRBJ1-1, with no clear D. V was shortened by 2 bases and J by 2 bases, with 6 bases between the two germline ends. The CDR3 is 13 residues long. Per germline, CDR1 SEHNR and CDR2 FQNEAQ (reference sequence).

V and J are TRBV6-1 and TRBJ2-7, with D tentatively TRBD2 (6 bases). Trimming removed 2 bases from V and 12 bases from J, with 26 bases in between. Germline V lookup: CDR1 MNHNS, CDR2 SASEGT. The CDR3 runs 16 residues. For the CDR3, the DNA is TGTGCCAGCAGTGAATGGCTAGGGTCACACGGCAGGAGGGGGTACTTC. As protein: CASSEWLGSHGRRGYF.

The chain has TRBV5-6 and TRBJ1-2; 9 bases align to TRBD1. Germline V CDR1 and CDR2: SGHDT, YYEEEE. CDR3 length: 13 amino acids. Trimming removed 6 bases from V and 4 bases from J; junction bases left unmatched: 4. CDR3 DNA sequence: TGTGCCAGCAATACAGGGGGCATCTATGGCTACACCTTC. Its protein is CASNTGGIYGYTF.

The chain has TRBV18 and TRBJ1-5; D is unclear. Germline V CDR1 and CDR2: KGHSH, LQKENI. V was pared by 5 bases and J by 6 bases, with 11 bases between. This CDR3 is 13 amino acids long. The CDR3 protein is CASSVDSGQPQHF. The CDR3 DNA reads as TGTGCCAGCTCAGTAGACTCGGGTCAGCCCCAGCATTTT.

The chain recombines TRBV5-1 with TRBJ1-1; TRBD1 might be the D (5 bases). Deletions cut 5 bases from V and 0 bases from J, with 8 bases between. The CDR3 is 13 amino acids. CDR1 and CDR2 (germline): SGHRS, YFSETQ. The CDR3 DNA sequence: TGCGCCAGCAGGGGGCGGCTGAACACTGAAGCTTTCTTT. Amino acids: CASRGRLNTEAFF.

The CDR3 bases are TGTGCCTGGAGTGTCGGGCGGGAGGGGGCAGATACGCAGTATTTT. Translated, it gives CAWSVGREGADTQYF. This chain connects TRBV30 to TRBJ2-3; 9 bases line up with TRBD2. V dropped 0 bases and J dropped 4; count of bases not matched to a gene: 5. Germline values: CDR1 GTSNPN, CDR2 SVGIG (reference sequence). The CDR3 totals 15 residues. The entire variable domain, with the rest obtained from reference TRBV30 and TRBJ2-3, is as follows: SQTIHQWPATLVQPVGSPLSLECTVEGTSNPNLYWYRQAAGRGLQLLFYSVGIGQISSEVPQNLSASRPQDRQFILSSKKLLLSDSGFYLCAWSVGREGADTQYFGPGTRLTVL.

V usage is TRBV4-2 and J usage is TRBJ1-2, with D tentatively TRBD1 (5 bases). The germline CDR1 and CDR2 sequences are LGHNA and YNFKEQ. CDR3 length equals 15 residues. Trimming removed 4 bases from V and 3 bases from J, with 15 bases in between. The CDR3 DNA reads as TGTGCCAGCAGCCCCCGGCAGGGTAGAGACTATGGCTACACCTTC. It is translated as CASSPRQGRDYGYTF.

The chain combines TRBV7-9 with TRBJ2-5, with D perhaps TRBD2 (5 bases). This CDR3 comprises 16 residues. Between the trimmed V and J ends, which lost 5 bases and 2 bases, there was a span of 18 bases. Germline V gene data show CDR1 as SEHNR and CDR2 as FQNEAQ (reference sequence). CDR3 residues: CASSRGPVPVQETQYF. The CDR3 DNA follows: TGTGCCAGCAGCCGAGGGCCAGTGCCCGTTCAAGAGACCCAGTACTTC.

A few counts support this clone. The chain employs TRBV10-3 and TRBJ2-5; TRBD1 is a possible D gene (6 bases). Germline loops: CDR1 ENHRY, CDR2 SYGVKD. This CDR3 spans 13 amino acids. V was clipped by 7 bases and J by 3 bases, with 12 bases between them. CDR3 in amino acids: CAIKGTTEETQYF. The DNA of the CDR3 is TGTGCCATCAAAGGGACAACGGAAGAGACCCAGTACTTC.

V and J are TRBV30 and TRBJ1-1; TRBD1 is a possible D gene (6 bases). The CDR3 length is 13 residues. In germline, CDR1 is GTSNPN, CDR2 SVGIG (reference sequence). CDR3 sequence reads: CARGLAMNTEAFF. The DNA of the CDR3 is TGTGCGCGGGGGCTTGCAATGAACACTGAAGCTTTCTTT.

The V and J genes are TRBV4-2 and TRBJ1-1; the D gene is possibly TRBD1 (5 bases). The CDR3 length is 15 residues. The germline V gene has CDR1 LGHNA and CDR2 YNFKEQ. Trimming removed 4 bases at V and 0 bases at J, with 12 bases between. In DNA form, the CDR3 reads TGTGCCAGCAGCCCCTCTCGGACACTGAACACTGAAGCTTTCTTT. This translates into CASSPSRTLNTEAFF.

Notes on this clone: The same CDR3 can be traced to other DNA sequences in this sample. The chain is built from TRBV29-1 and TRBJ1-2; no clear D. Germline V CDR1 and CDR2: SQVTM, ANQGSEA. The CDR3 has 10 residues. Trimming pared 4 bases from V and 8 bases from J, leaving 8 bases between. CDR3 sequence (DNA): TGCAGCGTTGGAGGTGACGGCTACACCTTC. Translating gives CSVGGDGYTF.

The chain is built from TRBV6-5 and TRBJ2-7; 8 bases align to TRBD1. The germline V gene has CDR1 MNHEY and CDR2 SVGAGI. This CDR3 has 13 residues. V shed 8 bases and J 0 bases; nucleotides not matched to a gene: 3. The CDR3 spells CASSGQGSYEQYF. CDR3 DNA sequence: TGTGCCAGCTCAGGACAGGGCTCCTACGAGCAGTACTTC.